Each of the 17 T cell receptor beta chains below was sequenced from the same sample in a study of post-analysis software for immune sequencing data. The study, taken as a whole, reports: There were a handful of TRBV segments more frequent in patients than controls, and TRBV5-6, TRBV5-1 and TRBV20-1 were among them.

Researchers reported that TCR beta cDNA libraries carried unique molecular identifiers. TCRdb independently ran MiXCR on the PCR reads; one entry per CDR3 protein. In the table there are fewer than 850,000 distinct CDR3 sequences, 25% to 30% of which are singletons. No antigen has been identified for these receptors. Source material: blood. The origin of the receptors is a girl aged 10-17 years with multiple sclerosis.

This clonotype showed up just a few times. The chain combines TRBV6-5 with TRBJ2-3; D gene uncertain. The V gene lost 5 bases and the J gene lost 10 bases, with 19 bases spanning the gap. Germline V gives CDR1 MNHEY, CDR2 SVGAGI. This CDR3 comprises 14 residues. CDR3 DNA: TGTGCCAGCAGTCCCAACGATTTGATATGGGCGCAGTATTTT. The encoded protein is CASSPNDLIWAQYF.

The chain carries TRBV9 and TRBJ1-2, with D unclear. Trimming stripped 5 bases from V and 7 bases from J, with 12 bases between. This CDR3 comprises 12 residues. Germline assignment: CDR1 SGDLS and CDR2 YYNGEE. The CDR3 reads CASRDRISGYTF. The CDR3 coding sequence is TGTGCCAGCAGGGATCGCATATCTGGCTACACCTTC.

The gene calls are TRBV7-9 and TRBJ2-5; D remains ambiguous. The V gene's germline CDR1 is SEHNR and CDR2 FQNEAQ (reference sequence). The ends were cut back, 5 bases at V and 11 bases at J, with 15 bases in the middle. CDR3 size: 12 residues. The CDR3 loop is CASSPRNYKQYF. The CDR3 DNA sequence: TGTGCCAGCAGCCCCCGAAACTACAAGCAGTACTTC.

The chain has TRBV12-3 or TRBV12-4 and TRBJ1-5, with 11 nucleotides matching TRBD1. Losses at the gene ends were 3 bases for V and 6 bases for J; bases not matched to a gene: 4. CDR3 length: 15 amino acids. The CDR3 sequence: CASSLGTGGFQPQHF. The DNA for the CDR3 is TGTGCCAGCAGTTTGGGGACAGGGGGTTTTCAGCCCCAGCATTTT.

The chain recombines TRBV7-2 with TRBJ1-1, with D hard to call. Germline loops: CDR1 SGHTA, CDR2 FQGNSA. V was cut by 1 base and J by 4 bases, with 10 bases left in between. The CDR3 has 14 residues. CDR3 region: CASSLDHWATEAFF. CDR3 sequence (DNA): TGTGCCAGCAGCTTAGACCACTGGGCCACTGAAGCTTTCTTT. The variable domain in full, with the rest retrieved from reference TRBV7-2 and TRBJ1-1, is GAGVSQSPSNKVTEKGKDVELRCDPISGHTALYWYRQSLGQGLEFLIYFQGNSAPDKSGLPSDRFSAERTGGSVSTLTIQRTQQEDSAVYLCASSLDHWATEAFFGQGTRLTVV.

The table lists this clonotype with a few counts. The chain carries TRBV7-2 and TRBJ2-1; D may be TRBD2 (6 bases). This CDR3 region has 15 residues. The germline V and J ends were trimmed by 5 bases and 4 bases, with 15 bases remaining between them. In germline, CDR1 is SGHTA, CDR2 FQGNSA. The chain's CDR3 is CASSLGLQQYNEQFF. CDR3 coding DNA: TGTGCCAGCAGCCTGGGACTGCAGCAATACAATGAGCAGTTCTTC.

This clonotype showed up just a few times. The genes are TRBV18 and TRBJ2-3, with D perhaps TRBD1 (6 bases). Germline lookup yields CDR1 KGHSH and CDR2 LQKENI. The V and J ends lost 1 base and 2 bases respectively, with 13 bases between them. This CDR3 contains 16 residues. Written as DNA, the CDR3 is TGTGCCAGCTCACCACGACTGGACAGCCCCACAGATACGCAGTATTTT. This codes for CASSPRLDSPTDTQYF.

This clonotype has a handful of counts. The genes are TRBV7-2 and TRBJ2-4; D remains ambiguous. Between the trimmed V and J ends, which lost 5 bases and 2 bases, there was a span of 7 bases. This CDR3 is 13 amino acids long. Per germline, CDR1 SGHTA and CDR2 FQGNSA. The CDR3 coding sequence is TGTGCCAGCAGCCTGAATACCAAAAACATTCAGTACTTC. Its translation is CASSLNTKNIQYF.

The table lists this clonotype with a few counts. CDR3 bases: TGTGCCAGCAGTTTACTCGCTAACTATGGCTACACCTTC. Protein: CASSLLANYGYTF. The V and J genes are TRBV12-3 or TRBV12-4 and TRBJ1-2, with D hard to call. Trimming removed 2 bases from V and 0 bases from J, with 4 bases in between. The CDR3 is made up of 13 amino acids.

This clonotype was seen more than once but under ten times. The chain uses TRBV7-8 and TRBJ1-4; 7 bases fit TRBD1. The germline V gene encodes CDR1 SGHVS and CDR2 FQNEAQ. This CDR3 has 16 residues. V lost 4 bases to trimming and J lost 5 bases; unmatched junction nucleotides: 10. The CDR3 DNA reads as TGTGCCAGCAGCTCCTCTTCGACAGGGCTGAATGAAAAACTGTTTTTT. Translated: CASSSSSTGLNEKLFF.

This clonotype was picked up a small number of times. V and J are TRBV18 and TRBJ1-1; the match to TRBD1 covers 9 bases. Germline trimming cut 6 bases from V and 0 bases from J; bases unmatched to any gene: 5. This CDR3 is 15 amino acids long. Germline V CDR1 and CDR2: KGHSH, LQKENI. The chain's CDR3 is CASSRTGDMNTEAFF. As DNA, the CDR3 is TGTGCCAGCTCTCGGACAGGGGATATGAACACTGAAGCTTTCTTT. The full variable domain, its missing parts supplied by reference TRBV18 and TRBJ1-1, is NAGVMQNPRHLVRRRGQEARLRCSPMKGHSHVYWYRQLPEEGLKFMVYLQKENIIDESGMPKERFSAEFPKEGPSILRIQQVVRGDSAAYFCASSRTGDMNTEAFFGQGTRLTVV.

V gene TRBV29-1 combines with J gene TRBJ2-7; the D gene is possibly TRBD2 (6 bases). CDR3 length: 13 residues. The V end was cut by 0 bases, the J end by 0 bases, with 6 bases between. Germline assignment: CDR1 SQVTM and CDR2 ANQGSEA. The CDR3 here is CSVEETSSYEQYF. The CDR3 DNA sequence: TGCAGCGTTGAAGAGACTAGCTCCTACGAGCAGTACTTC.

This clonotype showed up just a few times. This chain uses TRBV4-1 with TRBJ1-1; a possible D gene is TRBD1 (5 bases). This CDR3 has 14 residues. Germline values: CDR1 MGHRA, CDR2 YSYEKL. V lost 3 bases to trimming and J lost 4 bases, with 12 bases between them. The CDR3 DNA is TGCGCCAGCAGCCACGTGTCTGGGGGCACTGAAGCTTTCTTT. It encodes CASSHVSGGTEAFF.

The sample holds one count of this clonotype. The chain links TRBV21-1 to TRBJ2-7; the table's D call of TRBD2 was not tested on the DNA. TRBV21-1 is given as a pseudogene. The CDR3 runs to 16 residues. This chain's CDR3 is CARGNLGHLIAYEQYF. DNA for the CDR3: TGTGCCAGGGGAAACTTAGGGCATTTAATAGCCTACGAGCAGTACTTC.

This clonotype was seen a handful of times. The chain has TRBV24-1 and TRBJ2-7; the match to TRBD1 covers 7 bases. The CDR3 length is 13 residues. After removal of 4 bases from V and 7 bases from J, the junction contained 6 bases not matched to a gene. CDR1 and CDR2 (germline): KGHDR, SFDVKD. CDR3 loop: CATSEVGTAEQYF. The CDR3 DNA sequence: TGTGCCACCAGTGAGGTCGGGACAGCGGAGCAGTACTTC.

This clonotype has just a few counts. The genes are TRBV4-3 and TRBJ1-5; the match to TRBD1 covers 7 bases. This CDR3 comprises 18 residues. Trimming removed 4 bases from V and 0 bases from J; junction bases left unmatched: 12. Looked up from germline, CDR1 is LGHNA and CDR2 is YSLEER. The CDR3 spells CASSLGEGAPYSNQPQHF. In DNA, the CDR3 is TGCGCCAGCAGCCTCGGGGAGGGGGCCCCATATAGCAATCAGCCCCAGCATTTT.

This CDR3 is CSARAQETATEAFF. The CDR3 DNA reads as TGCAGTGCTAGGGCCCAGGAAACTGCCACTGAAGCTTTCTTT. The genes are TRBV20-1 and TRBJ1-1; D unclear. V shed 3 bases and J shed 4 bases, with 15 bases lying between them. The CDR3 runs 14 residues. CDR1 is DFQATT, CDR2 SNEGSKA, per germline (reference sequence).